This T cell receptor (beta chain) emerged from a study of cytotoxic CD8 clonotypes in ibrutinib-treated CLL. For the study at large: After a median of around six years, around 15 patients stayed remitted and 12 progressed; responses had been partial in around 25 and complete in 2.

Sequencing was performed with immunoSEQ multiplex PCR; in TCRdb, only in-frame clones are kept and a portion is missing. The repertoire holds hundreds of thousands of clones, with 70% as singletons. Comments on this clone: The antigen is not known.

Genomic DNA for TCR beta libraries, 2 to 2.5 micrograms, came from cryopreserved PBMCs. The germline V gene encodes CDR1 MDHEN and CDR2 SYDVKM. Trimming left V 2 bases short and J 4 bases short, with 15 bases between. The CDR3 loop spans 17 amino acids. Overall study findings and caveats: Contraction or stability on treatment characterized the public clonotypes, which were uncommon.

The sequence derives from a human donor with chronic lymphocytic leukemia. The sample consisted of PBMCs, taken after 24 months of ibrutinib treatment. The V gene is TRBV28, the J gene TRBJ2-6; TRBD2 is a possible D gene (5 bases). The CDR3 here is CASSLEEVRAGANVLTF. The CDR3 DNA follows: TGTGCCAGCAGTTTAGAGGAGGTCCGGGCGGGGGCCAACGTCCTGACTTTC.